This T cell receptor (beta chain) was retrieved from a study of blood T cell repertoires in COVID-19. Whole-study context: T cells, B-cell-depleted T cells, or PBMCs supplied cDNA or gDNA.

While infection was still active, Seattle patients were enrolled and then followed longitudinally. Sequencing was performed with immunoSEQ multiplex PCR; in TCRdb, only in-frame clones are kept and a portion is missing. The sample yields 180,000 or so clones, 75% to 85% seen once. The sample comprised peripheral blood. The sequence came from a woman aged 40 to 55 with COVID-19, enrolled during active disease.

As DNA, the CDR3 is TGTGCCAGCAGCCCACGGGAGGGACAGATGAACACTGAAGCTTTCTTT. The encoded protein is CASSPREGQMNTEAFF. The chain joins TRBV7-8 to TRBJ1-1; 7 nucleotides align to TRBD1. J gave up 0 bases and V 5 bases, and 9 bases lay outside the gene matches. The CDR3 length is 16 residues. Germline lookup yields CDR1 SGHVS and CDR2 FQNEAQ.